This TCR beta chain was sequenced during a study of shared clonotypes between healthy human individuals. Study results and caveats: Sequencing depth was expected to influence donor clonotype sharing. Shared across a handful of donors were 4% to 6% of the naive CD4 clonotypes.

Trimming at V came to 3 bases and at J to 7 bases, leaving 8 bases not matched to a gene. The CDR3 loop spans 15 amino acids. Germline loops: CDR1 SGHRS, CDR2 YFSETQ. The table came from immunoSEQ multiplex PCR; TCRdb's copy has only in-frame clones and leaves some out. The data show more than 500,000 clones, about 96% seen once. To note about this clone: Its matching antigen is unknown.

The TCR originated in a woman aged 25 to 39 in good health. Source material: naive CD4+ T cells sorted from blood. Subset described: CD45RA+ positively selected. The genes are TRBV5-1 and TRBJ1-4; 8 nucleotides align to TRBD1. The CDR3 coding sequence is TGCGCCAGCAGCTCGACAGGGGTTAATCTTGAAAAACTGTTTTTT. This sequence encodes CASSSTGVNLEKLFF. Complete variable domain (other parts from reference TRBV5-1 and TRBJ1-4): KAGVTQTPRYLIKTRGQQVTLSCSPISGHRSVSWYQQTPGQGLQFLFEYFSETQRNKGNFPGRFSGRQFSNSRSEMNVSTLELGDSALYLCASSSTGVNLEKLFFGSGTQLSVL.